This entry is about one T cell receptor beta chain. The antigen is not known. Alopecia areata patients had lesional scalp punch biopsies and peripheral blood taken from them. RNA extraction was followed by reverse transcription into cDNA, which acted as the sequencing template. Sequenced by immunoSEQ multiplex PCR; TCRdb stores in-frame clones only, minus some. The table has about 150,000 clones, 75% to 90% seen once; the top ten hold over 12%. The data derive from a study of CD8+ T cells in alopecia areata. Overall study: Treated individuals took tofacitinib by mouth, 5 to 10 mg twice daily.

Whole-study findings and limits: Scalp sequencing also captures normal skin's resident alphabeta T cells.

V gave up 1 base and J gave up 8 bases, with 9 bases separating them. Germline V gene sequence: CDR1 SGHVS, CDR2 FNYEAQ. The CDR3 length is 13 residues. The rearrangement uses TRBV7-6 and TRBJ2-1; D call uncertain. This sequence was found in a human donor with alopecia areata. Source: CD8+ T cells sorted from blood, taken at week 0. The CDR3 protein is CASSLDGRYEQFF. The CDR3 DNA sequence: TGTGCCAGCAGCTTAGATGGCCGCTATGAGCAGTTCTTC.